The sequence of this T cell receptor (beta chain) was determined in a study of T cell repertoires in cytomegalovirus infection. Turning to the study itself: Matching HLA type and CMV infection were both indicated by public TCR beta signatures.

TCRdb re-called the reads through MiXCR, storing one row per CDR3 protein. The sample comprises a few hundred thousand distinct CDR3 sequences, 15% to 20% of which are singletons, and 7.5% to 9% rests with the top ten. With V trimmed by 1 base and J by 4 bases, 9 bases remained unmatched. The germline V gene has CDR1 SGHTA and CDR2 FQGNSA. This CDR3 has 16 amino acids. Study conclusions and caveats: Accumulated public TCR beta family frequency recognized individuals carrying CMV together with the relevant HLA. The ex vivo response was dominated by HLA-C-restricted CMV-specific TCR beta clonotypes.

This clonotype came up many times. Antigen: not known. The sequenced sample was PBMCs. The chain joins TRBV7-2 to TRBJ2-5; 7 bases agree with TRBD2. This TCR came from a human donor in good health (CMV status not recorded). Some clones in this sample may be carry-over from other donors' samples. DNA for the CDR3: TGTGCCAGCAGCTTAGTCGGGACTACAAACGGAGAGACCCAGTACTTC. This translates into CASSLVGTTNGETQYF.